This TCR beta chain stems from a study of OX40 agonist ivuxolimab in advanced cancers. General study findings and limits: At doses 0.1 to 3.0 mg/kg, CD4+ and CD8+ clones expanded. A proportion of nonresponders additionally exhibited low normalized T-cell clonal expansion.

V shed 3 bases, J shed 1 base, and the junction held 8 bases outside the gene matches. CDR1 and CDR2 (germline): MGHRA, YSYEKL. The CDR3 length is 16 residues. Libraries were prepared by immunoSEQ multiplex PCR; TCRdb keeps only in-frame clonotypes and omits some of them. Among roughly 60,000 clones listed, about four fifths were seen once. On this clone itself: Its matching antigen is unknown.

The sequencing used CD4+ or CD8+ T cells sorted from blood, collected in a trial of the OX40 agonist ivuxolimab. The sequence was obtained from an adult with an advanced solid tumor such as melanoma, head and neck, liver or kidney cancer. The V gene is TRBV4-1, the J gene TRBJ1-2, with 7 bases fitting TRBD1. In DNA, the CDR3 is TGCGCCAGCAGCCACACTCAGGGGGAGGTTAACTATGGCTACACCTTC. Translation: CASSHTQGEVNYGYTF.